The 30 T cell receptor beta chains presented below share a single source sample, sequenced in a study of shared clonotypes between healthy human individuals. Sequencing was performed with immunoSEQ multiplex PCR; in TCRdb, only in-frame clones are kept and a portion is missing. In the table there are about 2.3 million clones, 80% to 95% of which are singletons. The sequenced sample was naive CD4+ T cells from PBMCs. Subset specified: CD45RA+ positively selected. The receptors derive from a man younger than 35 in good health. Some clones in this sample may be carry-over from other donors' samples.

The chain uses TRBV11-2 and TRBJ1-4; 7 bases are shared with TRBD1. This CDR3 is 15 amino acids long. The V gene end was trimmed by 0 bases and the J gene end by 8 bases; junction bases not matched to a gene: 6. Germline CDR1 SGHAT, CDR2 FQNNGV. CDR3 sequence reads: CASSLETGRNEKLFF. CDR3 DNA: TGTGCCAGCAGCTTAGAGACAGGGCGAAACGAAAAACTGTTTTTT. Full variable domain (outside the CDR3, taken from reference TRBV11-2 and TRBJ1-4): EAGVAQSPRYKIIEKRQSVAFWCNPISGHATLYWYQQILGQGPKLLIQFQNNGVVDDSQLPKDRFSAERLKGVDSTLKIQPAKLEDSAVYLCASSLETGRNEKLFFGSGTQLSVL.

This clone was recorded once. The V call is TRBV5-1, the J call TRBJ1-2; TRBD1 might be the D (5 bases). The CDR3 is made up of 14 amino acids. V lost 1 base to trimming and J lost 4 bases, with 11 bases between them. Germline CDR1 reads SGHRS; CDR2 reads YFSETQ. CDR3 amino acids: CASSLTGGLYGYTF. The DNA of the CDR3 is TGCGCCAGCAGCTTGACCGGGGGACTCTATGGCTACACCTTC.

The chain carries TRBV5-8 and TRBJ1-1, with a weak D call TRBD1 (5 bases). CDR1 and CDR2 from the germline V gene are SGHTS and YDEGEE. V dropped 3 bases and J dropped 1 base, with 10 bases sitting between them. There are 14 residues in the CDR3. The CDR3 reads CASSSGGANTEAFF. The CDR3 DNA reads TGTGCCAGCAGCTCCGGTGGGGCGAACACTGAAGCTTTCTTT.

Worth noting for this clone: Other DNA sequences in this sample translate to the same CDR3. The V gene is TRBV6-1, the J gene TRBJ2-3; D not certain. Germline V lookup: CDR1 MNHNS, CDR2 SASEGT. V lost 6 bases and J 1 base, leaving 8 bases between the germline ends. The CDR3 totals 13 residues. CDR3 bases: TGTGCCAGCAGGAGTGGAGGCACAGATACGCAGTATTTT. Encoded protein: CASRSGGTDTQYF.

J is TRBJ2-2 and V is TRBV10-3, with a tentative D call TRBD1 (5 bases). Trimming stripped 5 bases from V and 6 bases from J, with 10 bases between. The CDR3 spans 13 residues. The germline V gene encodes CDR1 ENHRY and CDR2 SYGVKD. CDR3 region: CAISILGAGELFF. The CDR3 DNA follows: TGTGCCATCAGTATATTAGGGGCCGGGGAGCTGTTTTTT.

CDR3 loop: CATSSGARHPEQFF. The CDR3 DNA reads TGTGCCACCAGCAGTGGGGCCAGGCACCCGGAGCAGTTCTTC. The chain employs TRBV15 and TRBJ2-1, with D maybe TRBD1 (5 bases). The CDR3 totals 14 residues. Germline lookup yields CDR1 LNHNV and CDR2 YYDKDF (reference sequence). V was trimmed by 3 bases and J by 10 bases, leaving 16 bases between them.

In regard to this clone: Other DNA sequences of this sample code for an identical CDR3. The V and J genes are TRBV28 and TRBJ2-5, with 8 bases identical to TRBD2. CDR1 MDHEN and CDR2 SYDVKM come from the germline V gene. The CDR3 runs 14 residues. With 4 bases clipped from V and 5 bases from J, the junction kept 6 bases outside the gene matches. The DNA of the CDR3 is TGTGCCAGCAGTTCCTCGGGGGGGCGGGAGACCCAGTACTTC. Protein product: CASSSSGGRETQYF.

The chain combines TRBV6-1 with TRBJ1-2; 8 bases are shared with TRBD1. The CDR3 covers 13 residues. Germline-derived CDR1 and CDR2 are MNHNS and SASEGT. Trimming cost V 3 bases and J 7 bases; bases outside gene matches: 4. The CDR3 protein is CASSDRGRGGYTF. The CDR3 DNA follows: TGTGCCAGCAGTGACAGGGGGCGGGGTGGCTACACCTTC.

With regard to this clone: Distinct nucleotide sequences in the sample also encode this CDR3. V usage is TRBV15 and J usage is TRBJ2-2; D call uncertain. V lost 0 bases and J 7 bases, leaving 3 bases between the germline ends. The CDR3 sequence is 12 residues long. Germline-derived CDR1 and CDR2 are LNHNV and YYDKDF (reference sequence). CDR3 bases: TGTGCCACCAGCAGAGATAGCGGGGAGCTGTTTTTT. Amino acid sequence: CATSRDSGELFF. Supplemented by reference TRBV15 and TRBJ2-2, the full variable domain reads DAMVIQNPRYQVTQFGKPVTLSCSQTLNHNVMYWYQQKSSQAPKLLFHYYDKDFNNEADTPDNFQSRRPNTSFCFLDIRSPGLGDTAMYLCATSRDSGELFFGEGSRLTVL.

Remarks on this clone: The same CDR3 can be traced to other DNA sequences in this sample. The chain uses TRBV7-9 and TRBJ2-5; 9 positions match TRBD2. The CDR3 is 14 amino acids. J lost 2 bases, V lost 2 bases, and 0 bases had no gene match. Germline CDR1 SEHNR, CDR2 FQNEAQ (reference sequence). The CDR3: CASSLTSGQETQYF. The CDR3, as DNA: TGTGCCAGCAGCTTAACTAGCGGGCAAGAGACCCAGTACTTC.

A word on this clone: Within the sample, other DNA sequences also encode this same CDR3. The chain employs TRBV5-4 and TRBJ2-5; the D is unclear. This CDR3 region has 13 residues. Germline V gives CDR1 SGHNT, CDR2 YYREEE (reference sequence). V was trimmed by 2 bases and J by 1 base, leaving 6 bases between them. The CDR3 protein is CASSLPTQETQYF. CDR3 in DNA: TGTGCCAGCAGCTTACCAACCCAAGAGACCCAGTACTTC.

Comments on this clone: Other DNA sequences in this specimen translate into the identical CDR3. The J gene is TRBJ1-5, the V gene TRBV5-1; D is ambiguous. The CDR3 runs to 15 residues. Germline loops: CDR1 SGHRS, CDR2 YFSETQ. Trimming removed 0 bases at V and 0 bases at J, with 7 bases between. The CDR3 protein is CASSLGGSSNQPQHF. CDR3 nucleotides: TGCGCCAGCAGCTTGGGTGGCAGTAGCAATCAGCCCCAGCATTTT.

V gene TRBV5-1 combines with J gene TRBJ2-1; D gene ambiguous. This CDR3 has 16 residues. Trimming removed 2 bases at V and 2 bases at J, with 14 bases between. Germline CDR1 and CDR2: SGHRS and YFSETQ. CDR3 in amino acids: CASSFRPADPYNEQFF. CDR3 DNA sequence: TGCGCCAGCAGCTTTCGTCCAGCCGACCCCTACAATGAGCAGTTCTTC. The full variable domain, in which reference TRBV5-1 and TRBJ2-1 provide the parts outside the CDR3, is KAGVTQTPRYLIKTRGQQVTLSCSPISGHRSVSWYQQTPGQGLQFLFEYFSETQRNKGNFPGRFSGRQFSNSRSEMNVSTLELGDSALYLCASSFRPADPYNEQFFGPGTRLTVL.

This chain links TRBV13 with TRBJ2-7; 12 bases match TRBD2. The CDR3 sequence is 16 residues long. Germline CDR1 and CDR2: PRHDT and FYEKMQ (reference sequence). With V trimmed by 6 bases and J by 2 bases, 8 bases remained unmatched. CDR3 protein: CASSPSLAGGPYEQYF. The CDR3 DNA reads as TGTGCCAGCAGTCCCTCGCTAGCGGGAGGGCCCTACGAGCAGTACTTC.

This clone was seen a handful of times. This CDR3 is also generated by other DNA sequences in the sample. The DNA of the CDR3 is TGCGCCAGCAGCTTCGACAGATTGAACACTGAAGCTTTCTTT. Its protein is CASSFDRLNTEAFF. The chain joins TRBV5-1 to TRBJ1-1, with a possible D match to TRBD1 (5 bases). The CDR3 runs 14 residues. Germline lookup yields CDR1 SGHRS and CDR2 YFSETQ. V lost 2 bases to trimming and J lost 0 bases, with 8 bases between them.

A remark on this clone: Other DNA sequences in the sample encode the same CDR3. The genes are TRBV27 and TRBJ2-3; D is unclear. V shed 8 bases and J shed 0 bases, with 6 bases lying between them. CDR1 and CDR2 from the germline V gene are MNHEY and SMNVEV (reference sequence). The CDR3 is 12 amino acids. Here the CDR3 DNA reads TGTGCCAGCCGACCTAGCACAGATACGCAGTATTTT. It translates to CASRPSTDTQYF.

The J gene is TRBJ2-2, the V gene TRBV6-4; D not certain. The CDR3 totals 14 residues. Trimming shortened V by 6 bases and J by 6 bases, and 14 bases separated the two germline ends. Germline CDR1 and CDR2: MRHNA and SNTAGT. The CDR3 DNA is TGTGCCAGCAGAGCCGGGCCGCGCGCCGGGGAGCTGTTTTTT. Translated: CASRAGPRAGELFF.

The chain uses TRBV9 and TRBJ2-1; a weak D match, TRBD2 (6 bases). Trimming left V 3 bases short and J 9 bases short, with 19 bases between. The CDR3 consists of 15 residues. The germline gives CDR1 SGDLS, CDR2 YYNGEE. CDR3 nucleotides: TGTGCCAGCAGCGAAAAGACTAGTTTCTCGAGTGAGCAGTTCTTC. Its protein is CASSEKTSFSSEQFF.

The V and J genes are TRBV5-4 and TRBJ2-1; D is possibly TRBD1 (6 bases). V was cut by 4 bases and J by 2 bases, with 10 bases left in between. This CDR3 comprises 14 residues. Germline-derived CDR1 and CDR2 are SGHNT and YYREEE (reference sequence). CDR3 sequence reads: CASSHRVPYNEQFF. The DNA for the CDR3 is TGTGCCAGCAGCCACAGGGTACCCTACAATGAGCAGTTCTTC.

The V gene is TRBV7-3, the J gene TRBJ1-2, with TRBD1 as a possible D gene (6 bases). CDR1 and CDR2 (germline): SGHTA, FQGTGA. The V end was cut by 5 bases, the J end by 2 bases, with 9 bases between. This CDR3 is built from 13 residues. CDR3 in DNA: TGTGCCAGCAGCCCCGGACAGAACTATGGCTACACCTTC. Translation: CASSPGQNYGYTF.

This chain uses TRBV5-1 with TRBJ2-7, with D maybe TRBD1 (6 bases). V gave up 4 bases and J gave up 5 bases, with 19 bases separating them. This CDR3 is built from 15 residues. CDR1 and CDR2 (germline): SGHRS, YFSETQ. CDR3 in amino acids: CASSTRDTGPHEQYF. The CDR3 region has the DNA TGCGCCAGCAGCACCCGGGACACAGGACCCCACGAGCAGTACTTC.

This chain connects TRBV19 to TRBJ1-1, with D perhaps matching TRBD1 (5 bases). The CDR3 has 14 residues. Trimming left V 5 bases short and J 4 bases short, with 14 bases between. Germline V gene sequence: CDR1 LNHDA, CDR2 SQIVND (reference sequence). The CDR3 nucleotides are TGTGCCAGTAGTGTAACCCGGGGGGGCACTGAAGCTTTCTTT. Translated, it gives CASSVTRGGTEAFF.

The V call is TRBV9, the J call TRBJ2-7; D not resolved. Trimming took 4 bases from V and 0 from J, leaving 11 bases between them. This CDR3 is built from 14 residues. CDR1 and CDR2 (germline): SGDLS, YYNGEE. The chain's CDR3 is CASSPAPSSYEQYF. The CDR3 DNA is TGTGCCAGCAGCCCAGCGCCGAGCTCCTACGAGCAGTACTTC.

The V gene is TRBV5-1, the J gene TRBJ2-7; D is perhaps TRBD1 (6 bases). V dropped 5 bases and J dropped 0 bases, with 15 bases sitting between them. Germline CDR1 SGHRS, CDR2 YFSETQ. The CDR3 is made up of 15 amino acids. CDR3 sequence: CASSPLQGSSYEQYF. The CDR3 DNA reads TGCGCCAGCAGTCCCTTGCAGGGGAGCTCCTACGAGCAGTACTTC.

The chain recombines TRBV11-2 with TRBJ2-7; TRBD2 agrees at 14 bases. V dropped 4 bases and J dropped 2; count of bases not matched to a gene: 13. The CDR3 is 19 amino acids. CDR1 and CDR2 (germline): SGHAT, FQNNGV. The CDR3 DNA reads as TGTGCCAGCAGCTCAGAGACTAGCGGGAGGGCCGTAGGAACCTACGAGCAGTACTTC. Amino acids: CASSSETSGRAVGTYEQYF.

The chain employs TRBV10-2 and TRBJ2-1; 9 bases map to TRBD2. Germline CDR1 and CDR2: WSHSY and SAAADI. The CDR3 spans 11 residues. The junction had 3 bases not matched to a gene; V was cut back by 6 bases and J by 12 bases. The CDR3 region has the DNA TGCGCCAGCAGGCAAGCGGGAGGGCAGTTCTTC. It encodes CASRQAGGQFF.

The CDR3, as DNA: TGTGCCAGCAGGGCGACAGGGGACCAAGAGACCCAGTACTTC. Its translation: CASRATGDQETQYF. The rearrangement uses TRBV6-6 and TRBJ2-5, with 8 bases identical to TRBD1. Per germline, CDR1 MNHNY and CDR2 SVGAGI (reference sequence). Trimming removed 6 bases from V and 0 bases from J; junction bases left unmatched: 3. CDR3 length: 14 amino acids.

This clone has a handful of counts. The chain carries TRBV7-3 and TRBJ1-1; D is uncertain. The CDR3 runs to 15 residues. V lost 5 bases and J 1 base, leaving 14 bases between the germline ends. In germline, CDR1 is SGHTA, CDR2 FQGTGA. In nucleotides, the CDR3 is TGTGCCAGCAGCCCAGGACGGATCGGGAACACTGAAGCTTTCTTT. Amino acids: CASSPGRIGNTEAFF.

The rearrangement joins TRBV6-5 to TRBJ2-7, with a weak D call TRBD2 (6 bases). V was pared by 0 bases and J by 5 bases, with 8 bases between. CDR3 length equals 13 residues. The germline V gene encodes CDR1 MNHEY and CDR2 SVGAGI. CDR3: CASSYSGGNEQYF. The DNA for the CDR3 is TGTGCCAGCAGTTACTCGGGGGGTAACGAGCAGTACTTC.

This clone was seen once. The sample contains more than one DNA sequence encoding this CDR3. CDR3 in DNA: TGCGCCAGCAGCCAGACAGGGAATCAAGAGACCCAGTACTTC. Translated, it gives CASSQTGNQETQYF. This chain connects TRBV5-1 to TRBJ2-5, with 7 bases lining up with TRBD1. Germline values: CDR1 SGHRS, CDR2 YFSETQ. The CDR3 consists of 14 residues. The trim removed 4 bases at V and 2 bases at J, leaving 5 bases unmatched.